The text below deals with one TCR beta chain. Antigen unknown. The germline V gene has CDR1 LGHNA and CDR2 YNFKEQ. This CDR3 is built from 14 residues. With 3 bases clipped from V and 6 bases from J, the junction kept 8 bases outside the gene matches. The data derive from a study of T cells in Graves' hyperthyroidism and ophthalmopathy. Clinical symptoms, serum thyroxine and TRAb, thyroid ultrasound and orbital computed tomography together formed the diagnostic basis. Template material for amplifying TCR beta CDR3 regions consisted of RNA transcripts. First-round RT-PCR of the TCR CDR3 relied on the HTBI primer set. MiXCR was run by TCRdb on the multiplex PCR reads, yielding one entry per CDR3 protein. The sample has 600,000 to 650,000 distinct CDR3 sequences; around 20% are singletons. Study-wide points: A 13 V-J signature model discriminated ophthalmopathy versus stable hyperthyroidism.

The chain joins TRBV4-2 to TRBJ2-7, with 7 bases lining up with TRBD1. The sequenced sample was blood. This TCR derives from a man aged 25 to 40 with Graves' ophthalmopathy. The CDR3 DNA sequence: TGTGCCAGCAGCCAGGGACAGTGGAAAGGCGAGCAGTACTTC. Translation gives CASSQGQWKGEQYF.